The 24 T cell receptor beta chains below were found in one sample sequenced in a study of PD-1 blockade in classical Hodgkin lymphoma. TCRdb keeps only in-frame clones here, not all; method: immunoSEQ multiplex PCR. In the table there are about 4,800 clones, 79% of which are singletons. Time point in this sample: cycle 4 day 1 (C4D1), after less than seven weeks of nivolumab. After autologous stem cell transplantation all patients relapsed, and prior brentuximab vedotin exposure differed between cohorts. Out of thawed PBMCs, magnetic negative selection purified CD4+ T cells. Here the sequenced sample was CD4+ T cells from blood, taken before the fourth cycle of nivolumab. The origin of the receptors is a human donor with classical Hodgkin lymphoma.

The chain uses TRBV5-8 and TRBJ2-3, with D possibly TRBD1 on 6 matching bases. CDR3 length: 16 amino acids. Per the germline V gene, CDR1 is SGHTS and CDR2 is YDEGEE. V lost 5 bases, J lost 7 bases, and 23 bases lay in between. CDR3 amino acids: CASRPGQLGFVNTQYF. CDR3 DNA sequence: TGTGCCAGCAGGCCCGGACAGCTGGGCTTTGTTAATACGCAGTATTTT.

V and J are TRBV18 and TRBJ2-7; 8 nucleotides align to TRBD1. Unmatched junction bases numbered 1, after V lost 3 bases and J lost 6 bases. The CDR3 runs to 12 residues. Germline assignment: CDR1 KGHSH and CDR2 LQKENI. This CDR3 is CASSPGTGEQYF. In DNA form, the CDR3 reads TGTGCCAGCTCACCTGGGACAGGCGAGCAGTACTTC.

The V call is TRBV11-3, the J call TRBJ1-1; TRBD1 aligns across 8 bases. The CDR3 consists of 14 residues. Per the germline V gene, CDR1 is SGHNT and CDR2 is YENEEA. J lost 1 base, V lost 5 bases, and 3 bases had no gene match. Here the CDR3 reads CASSPDRGNTEAFF. As DNA, the CDR3 is TGTGCCAGCAGCCCTGACAGGGGGAACACTGAAGCTTTCTTT.

The V and J genes are TRBV25-1 and TRBJ1-6; tentative D call: TRBD1 (6 bases). V was clipped by 3 bases and J by 7 bases, with 19 bases between them. This CDR3 region has 17 residues. CDR1 and CDR2 (germline): MGHDK, SYGVNS. Written as DNA, the CDR3 is TGTGCCAGCAGTGATTCAGCCCGCAGGGGTTTGAATTCACCCCTCCACTTT. Amino acids: CASSDSARRGLNSPLHF.

The rearrangement uses TRBV11-2 and TRBJ2-3; 8 bases match TRBD1. CDR3 length: 14 amino acids. Trimming took 5 bases from V and 6 from J; bases not matched to a gene: 7. Germline lookup yields CDR1 SGHAT and CDR2 FQNNGV. In DNA, the CDR3 is TGTGCCAGCAGCCCCAGGGGGCCGTGGGATACGCAGTATTTT. Its protein is CASSPRGPWDTQYF.

J is TRBJ1-4 and V is TRBV6-6; D not certain. Trimming removed 2 bases at V and 10 bases at J, with 11 bases between. Germline V lookup: CDR1 MNHNY, CDR2 SVGAGI (reference sequence). The CDR3 contains 13 residues. The CDR3 DNA sequence: TGTGCCAGCAGTTACCGTGAAATGGGAAAACTGTTTTTT. It yields the protein CASSYREMGKLFF.

The V and J genes are TRBV6-6 and TRBJ1-1; D is unclear. The CDR3 spans 11 residues. Between the trimmed V and J ends, which lost 7 bases and 0 bases, there was a span of 3 bases. The germline V gene has CDR1 MNHNY and CDR2 SVGAGI (reference sequence). The CDR3 DNA follows: TGTGCCAGCACCCTGAACACTGAAGCTTTCTTT. It translates to CASTLNTEAFF.

The chain is built from TRBV9 and TRBJ2-2, with D perhaps matching TRBD1 or TRBD2 (5 bases each). Germline V gene lookup returns CDR1 SGDLS and CDR2 YYNGEE. V was shortened by 7 bases and J by 7 bases, with 14 bases between the two germline ends. This CDR3 has 13 residues. The CDR3 nucleotides read TGTGCCAGCGGGAGAGGGACGGTCGGGGAGCTGTTTTTT. Translation: CASGRGTVGELFF. Variable domain in full (rest from reference TRBV9 and TRBJ2-2): DSGVTQTPKHLITATGQRVTLRCSPRSGDLSVYWYQQSLDQGLQFLIQYYNGEERAKGNILERFSAQQFPDLHSELNLSSLELGDSALYFCASGRGTVGELFFGEGSRLTVL.

This rearrangement joins TRBV2 to TRBJ1-1; 10 nucleotides align to TRBD1. This CDR3 contains 14 residues. Germline trimming cut 6 bases from V and 6 bases from J; bases unmatched to any gene: 7. The germline CDR1 and CDR2 sequences are SNHLY and FYNNEI. The CDR3 DNA is TGTGCCAGCAGGGTGACAGGGGGCAGCTCTGAAGCTTTCTTT. Amino acid sequence: CASRVTGGSSEAFF.

The gene calls are TRBV28 and TRBJ1-2; tentative D call: TRBD1 (5 bases). The CDR3 runs 12 residues. The germline gives CDR1 MDHEN, CDR2 SYDVKM. The V and J ends lost 6 bases and 3 bases respectively, with 8 bases between them. This chain's CDR3 is CASSPRDYGYTF. In DNA form, the CDR3 reads TGTGCCAGCAGCCCCAGGGACTATGGCTACACCTTC.

The V call is TRBV9, the J call TRBJ2-2, with 7 bases fitting TRBD2. Unmatched junction bases numbered 6, after V lost 0 bases and J lost 4 bases. CDR1 is SGDLS, CDR2 YYNGEE, per germline. CDR3 length: 16 residues. The CDR3 region has the DNA TGTGCCAGCAGCGTAGCGGCACTAGCGCCCACCGGGGAGCTGTTTTTT. Its protein is CASSVAALAPTGELFF.

The chain recombines TRBV2 with TRBJ2-7; D perhaps matches TRBD1 (5 bases). CDR1 is SNHLY and CDR2 is FYNNEI in the germline V gene. Between the trimmed V and J ends, which lost 3 bases and 0 bases, there was a span of 6 bases. CDR3 length: 13 residues. CDR3 sequence: CASSDQGSYEQYF. CDR3 bases: TGTGCCAGCAGTGACCAGGGCTCCTACGAGCAGTACTTC.

This sequence joins TRBV4-1 and TRBJ2-7, with D perhaps matching TRBD1 or TRBD2 (5 bases each). CDR1 is MGHRA and CDR2 is YSYEKL in the germline V gene. CDR3 size: 14 residues. V dropped 0 bases and J dropped 7 bases, with 13 bases sitting between them. Written as DNA, the CDR3 is TGCGCCAGCAGCCAAGAACCAGGGACGGGGGAGCAGTACTTC. This codes for CASSQEPGTGEQYF.

This rearrangement joins TRBV2 to TRBJ2-5, with D perhaps given as TRBD1 or TRBD2 (5 bases each). V gave up 7 bases and J gave up 1 base, with 13 bases separating them. The CDR3 contains 14 residues. From germline, CDR1 is SNHLY and CDR2 FYNNEI. Here the CDR3 DNA reads TGTGCCAGCACCCGGGACGGACCCCAAGAGACCCAGTACTTC. As protein: CASTRDGPQETQYF.

This chain joins TRBV30 and TRBJ2-7; possibly TRBD1 or TRBD2 for D (5 bases each). The CDR3 runs to 14 residues. V lost 2 bases, J lost 5 bases, and 16 bases lay in between. CDR1 GTSNPN and CDR2 SVGIG come from the germline V gene (reference sequence). As DNA, the CDR3 is TGTGCCTGGAGTCAAGGGGAGACCGGCAACGAGCAGTACTTC. This gives the protein CAWSQGETGNEQYF.

This chain uses TRBV28 with TRBJ1-4; TRBD1 is a possible D gene (6 bases). The germline gives CDR1 MDHEN, CDR2 SYDVKM. V lost 4 bases, J lost 8 bases, and 11 bases lay in between. The CDR3 sequence is 13 residues long. CDR3 sequence reads: CASSWGAEEKLFF. Here the CDR3 DNA reads TGTGCCAGCAGTTGGGGGGCAGAGGAAAAACTGTTTTTT.

In DNA form, the CDR3 reads TGTGCCAGCAGCCCAGGGTTCAATCAGCCCCAGCATTTT. Encoded protein: CASSPGFNQPQHF. The chain is built from TRBV7-9 and TRBJ1-5; a possible D gene is TRBD1 (5 bases). Per germline, CDR1 SEHNR and CDR2 FQNEAQ (reference sequence). This CDR3 comprises 13 residues. V lost 5 bases to trimming and J lost 3 bases, with 8 bases between them.

V gene TRBV6-5 combines with J gene TRBJ2-5; the D gene is possibly TRBD1 (6 bases). The CDR3 consists of 14 residues. Germline values: CDR1 MNHEY, CDR2 SVGAGI. Trimming took 5 bases from V and 4 from J, leaving 14 bases between them. The CDR3 reads CASSLGQRRETQYF. In nucleotides, the CDR3 is TGTGCCAGCAGTCTCGGACAGCGGCGAGAGACCCAGTACTTC.

The genes are TRBV20-1 and TRBJ2-5; D gene uncertain. CDR3 length equals 9 residues. The V gene's germline CDR1 is DFQATT and CDR2 SNEGSKA (reference sequence). The V and J ends lost 5 bases and 2 bases respectively, with 0 bases between them. The CDR3 spells CSAQETQYF. The DNA for the CDR3 is TGCAGTGCTCAAGAGACCCAGTACTTC.

This clone was observed a handful of times. The chain uses TRBV7-8 and TRBJ2-7; D unresolved. V dropped 2 bases and J dropped 4 bases, with 3 bases sitting between them. CDR3 length equals 11 residues. CDR1 SGHVS and CDR2 FQNEAQ come from the germline V gene. This CDR3 reads CASSLTYEQYF. The DNA for the CDR3 is TGTGCCAGCAGCTTAACGTACGAGCAGTACTTC.

The chain employs TRBV4-2 and TRBJ2-4; 9 bases line up with TRBD1. V lost 4 bases to trimming and J lost 6 bases; unmatched junction nucleotides: 7. This CDR3 comprises 15 residues. CDR1 is LGHNA and CDR2 is YNFKEQ in the germline V gene. The CDR3 sequence is CASSPNTGGLNIQYF. The CDR3 DNA is TGTGCCAGCAGCCCTAATACAGGGGGCCTAAACATTCAGTACTTC.

The chain couples TRBV4-3 to TRBJ2-3; TRBD2 matches 8 bases. The CDR3 is 17 residues long. Germline V gene data show CDR1 as LGHNA and CDR2 as YSLEER. V trimming: 0 bases; J trimming: 2 bases; junction bases outside the gene matches: 7. The CDR3 nucleotides read TGCGCCAGCAGCCAAGATAACGGGCGGGGGGCCACAGATACGCAGTATTTT. Protein sequence: CASSQDNGRGATDTQYF.

The chain carries TRBV27 and TRBJ1-5; D is possibly TRBD1 (5 bases). Trimming shortened V by 0 bases and J by 2 bases, and 8 bases separated the two germline ends. The CDR3 contains 15 residues. Germline V gives CDR1 MNHEY, CDR2 SMNVEV (reference sequence). DNA of the CDR3: TGTGCCAGCAGTTTATCCAGGGCCGGCAATCAGCCCCAGCATTTT. Translation: CASSLSRAGNQPQHF.

The J gene is TRBJ1-1, the V gene TRBV7-9; the D gene is possibly TRBD1 (5 bases). Germline CDR1 SEHNR, CDR2 FQNEAQ (reference sequence). CDR3 size: 12 residues. V was cut by 5 bases and J by 4 bases, with 8 bases left in between. The DNA for the CDR3 is TGTGCCAGCAGCCTGGACATCACTGAAGCTTTCTTT. Its translation: CASSLDITEAFF.